The present entry profiles one TCR beta chain with its context. This sample is part of a study of CD4 T cells in relation to SARS-CoV-2 and coronaviruses. Background on the study: Patient ages ranged from roughly 20 to 72, median 38. A couple of subjects were Hispanic; patients were seven or eight males and 4 females.

CDR1 is KGHSH and CDR2 is LQKENI in the germline V gene. The CDR3 covers 16 residues. V was pared by 6 bases and J by 11 bases, with 29 bases between. Deep TCR-beta sequencing used DNA from uncultured naive and memory CD4+ T cells. Profiled with immunoSEQ multiplex PCR; TCRdb holds only in-frame clones, not every one. The sample includes about 37,000 clones, roughly 88% of them seen just once. This clonotype originated in an adult with COVID-19. The gene calls are TRBV18 and TRBJ2-7; D gene uncertain. Sequencing input: memory CD4+ T cells from PBMCs. The CDR3: CASSPSGEGILLEEYF. The CDR3 region has the DNA TGTGCCAGCTCCCCATCCGGCGAAGGTATCCTTTTGGAAGAGTACTTC.